The next 9 T cell receptor beta chains were all read from a single sample in a study of tumor-infiltrating lymphocytes in primary liver carcinoma. The source material, about 18-33 mg of unsorted bulk tissue, was used to co-extract RNA and DNA. A primer matching the constant region was used to make TCR beta cDNA from approximately 0.55 ug of total RNA. It was through three nested multiplex PCR rounds of slightly modified ARM-PCR that TCR beta libraries arose. The first two PCR rounds, approximately 10 cycles each, used TRBV1-TRBV30 forward primers and a C-beta reverse primer. TCRdb reprocessed the multiplex PCR reads with MiXCR, giving one entry per CDR3 protein. This sample has around 100,000 distinct CDR3 sequences, with around 71% found just once. The sequenced material came from liver tumor tissue from sampling region 2. Subset indicated: tumor region T2, inferior pole. The source is a woman aged 60-75 years with primary liver carcinoma and hepatitis B virus infection.

This clonotype has more than one count but fewer than ten. The junction departs from germline at one end; a sequencing error may be responsible. The chain couples TRBV4-2 to TRBJ2-7; the D call may be TRBD1 or TRBD2 (10 bases each). The V gene's germline CDR1 is LGHNA and CDR2 YNFKEQ. The CDR3 sequence is 17 residues long. This CDR3 reads CASSQGSLGQGTSEQYF. CDR3 DNA sequence: TGTGCCAGCAGCCAGGGGAGTCTGGGACAGGGGACTAGCGAGCAATACTTC.

A word on this clonotype: The CDR3 carries no conserved terminal phenylalanine or tryptophan, so it likely arises from a read error. The V call is TRBV11-2, the J call TRBJ2-7; no clear D gene. The V gene's germline CDR1 is SGHAT and CDR2 FQNNGV. This CDR3 has 13 amino acids. The CDR3 bases are TGTCCCAGCAGCTTGATCAATACCTACGAGCAGTACTTA. Translated: CPSSLINTYEQYL.

The chain employs TRBV11-2 and TRBJ2-7; a possible D gene is TRBD2 (5 bases). The V gene lost 5 bases and the J gene lost 7 bases, with 12 bases spanning the gap. The CDR3 extends over 12 amino acids. Germline CDR1 reads SGHAT; CDR2 reads FQNNGV. The CDR3, as DNA: TGTGCCAGCAGCCGGAGAGGGTCTGAGCAGTACTTC. Its protein product is CASSRRGSEQYF. Full variable domain (rest looked up from reference TRBV11-2 and TRBJ2-7): EAGVAQSPRYKIIEKRQSVAFWCNPISGHATLYWYQQILGQGPKLLIQFQNNGVVDDSQLPKDRFSAERLKGVDSTLKIQPAKLEDSAVYLCASSRRGSEQYFGPGTRLTVT.

As regards this clonotype: One junction end disagrees with the germline gene, perhaps due to a read error. V is TRBV7-9 and J is TRBJ2-7; 8 nucleotides line up with TRBD1. The CDR3 has 12 residues. Per the germline V gene, CDR1 is SEHNR and CDR2 is FQNEAQ (reference sequence). CDR3 bases: TGTACCAGCAGCGGACAGGGATACGAGCAGTACTTC. Protein product: CTSSGQGYEQYF. The whole variable domain, filled in from reference TRBV7-9 and TRBJ2-7, reads DTGVSQNPRHKITKRGQNVTFRCDPISEHNRLYWYRQTLGQGPEFLTYFQNEAQLEKSRLLSDRFSAERPKGSFSTLEIQRTEQGDSAMYLCTSSGQGYEQYFGPGTRLTVT.

In regard to this clonotype: As the CDR3 is not closed by the conserved phenylalanine or tryptophan, this likely results from a read error. The genes are TRBV28 and TRBJ1-1; no firm D call. The CDR3 spans 11 residues. The germline CDR1 and CDR2 sequences are MDHEN and SYDVKM. This chain's CDR3 is CAGSLAKKAFY. Written as DNA, the CDR3 is TGTGCCGGCAGTTTGGCCAAAAAAGCTTTCTAT.

The sample holds many counts of this clonotype. This rearrangement joins TRBV6-1 to TRBJ1-3, with D hard to call. Deletions cut 2 bases from V and 0 bases from J, with 14 bases between. This CDR3 is 17 amino acids long. Germline-derived CDR1 and CDR2 are MNHNS and SASEGT. The CDR3 nucleotides are TGTGCCAGCAGTGAAATCCTGTCAGGAGTCTCTGGAAACACCATATATTTT. Translated, it gives CASSEILSGVSGNTIYF.

This clonotype was counted a few times. The genes are TRBV28 and TRBJ2-6, with D tentatively TRBD1 or TRBD2 (5 bases each). There are 16 residues in the CDR3. Deletions cut 7 bases from V and 0 bases from J, with 13 bases between. Germline-derived CDR1 and CDR2 are MDHEN and SYDVKM. The CDR3, as DNA: TGTGCCAGCAATACGGGACGGTTCTCTGGGGCCAACGTCCTGACTTTC. Protein sequence: CASNTGRFSGANVLTF.

In regard to this clonotype: The junction departs from germline at one end; a sequencing error may be responsible. This chain links TRBV12-3 or TRBV12-4 with TRBJ1-6; no clear D gene. The CDR3 is 15 amino acids. This chain's CDR3 is CANSSRVISNSPLHF. The CDR3 bases are TGTGCCAACAGTTCCCGGGTTATTTCTAACTCACCCCTCCACTTT.

In this sample, this clonotype turned up once. The rearrangement links TRBV29-1 to TRBJ2-1, with D tentatively TRBD2 (6 bases). Germline V gene sequence: CDR1 SQVTM, CDR2 ANQGSEA. This CDR3 contains 13 residues. Trimming took off 5 bases at V and 4 bases at J, with 12 bases between the two ends. The CDR3 loop is CSVNQRAYNEQFF. The CDR3 nucleotides read TGCAGCGTTAACCAGCGGGCTTACAATGAGCAGTTCTTC.